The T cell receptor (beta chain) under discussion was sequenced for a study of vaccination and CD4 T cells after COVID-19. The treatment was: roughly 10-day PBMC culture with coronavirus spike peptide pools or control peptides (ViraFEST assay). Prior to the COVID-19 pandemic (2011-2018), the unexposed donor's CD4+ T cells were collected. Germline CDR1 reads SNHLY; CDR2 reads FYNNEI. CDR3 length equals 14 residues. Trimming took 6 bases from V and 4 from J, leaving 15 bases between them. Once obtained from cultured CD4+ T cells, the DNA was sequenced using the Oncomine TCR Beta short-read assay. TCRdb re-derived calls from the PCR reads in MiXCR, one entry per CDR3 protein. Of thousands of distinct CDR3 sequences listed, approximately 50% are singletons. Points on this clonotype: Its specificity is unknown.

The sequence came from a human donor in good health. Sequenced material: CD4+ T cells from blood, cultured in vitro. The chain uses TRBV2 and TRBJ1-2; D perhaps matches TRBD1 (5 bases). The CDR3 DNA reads TGTGCCAGCAGCGAGATAGGGGCGAGCTATGGCTACACCTTC. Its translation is CASSEIGASYGYTF. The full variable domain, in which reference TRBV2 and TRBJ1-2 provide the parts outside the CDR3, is EPEVTQTPSHQVTQMGQEVILRCVPISNHLYFYWYRQILGQKVEFLVSFYNNEISEKSEIFDDQFSVERPDGSNFTLKIRSTKLEDSAMYFCASSEIGASYGYTFGSGTRLTVV.